A single sample gave rise to the 24 T cell receptor beta chains below, sequenced in a study of cytomegalovirus exposure and HLA in healthy donors. Researchers ran the PCR with 60 Vbeta and 13 Jbeta primers. Some clones are missing from TCRdb's copy, which holds only in-frame ones; the method was immunoSEQ multiplex PCR. The sample includes about 160,000 clones, around four fifths of them seen just once. Sequencing input: PBMCs. The receptors stem from a man aged 45 to 65 in good health and CMV-seropositive.

The genes are TRBV7-6 and TRBJ1-4; TRBD1 aligns across 7 bases. Unmatched junction bases numbered 5, after V lost 3 bases and J lost 7 bases. CDR1 SGHVS and CDR2 FNYEAQ come from the germline V gene. The CDR3 consists of 14 residues. The CDR3 loop is CASSFQGGGEKLFF. The CDR3 DNA follows: TGTGCCAGCAGCTTCCAGGGGGGAGGTGAAAAACTGTTTTTT.

Worth noting for this clone: Compared with germline, one end of the junction differs, possibly owing to a read error. V and J are TRBV6-6 and TRBJ1-6; D gene uncertain. The CDR3 covers 16 residues. Per the germline V gene, CDR1 is MNHNY and CDR2 is SVGAGI (reference sequence). CDR3 sequence reads: CAGSYSNPGYGSPLHF. In nucleotides, the CDR3 is TGTGCCGGCAGTTACTCGAATCCAGGTTACGGTTCACCCCTCCACTTT.

This chain connects TRBV11-2 to TRBJ1-4; no firm D call. The CDR3 extends over 15 amino acids. V lost 4 bases, J lost 3 bases, and 12 bases lay in between. Per germline, CDR1 SGHAT and CDR2 FQNNGV. The CDR3 reads CASSSEGLANEKLFF. CDR3 coding DNA: TGTGCCAGCAGCTCTGAGGGTTTGGCTAATGAAAAACTGTTTTTT.

V usage is TRBV27 and J usage is TRBJ1-6; D might be TRBD1 (5 bases). This CDR3 region has 15 residues. The V gene lost 8 bases and the J gene lost 7 bases, with 18 bases spanning the gap. Germline V gene data show CDR1 as MNHEY and CDR2 as SMNVEV (reference sequence). The CDR3, as DNA: TGTGCCAGCGGCCGCGGGGGGGAGGGAAATTCACCCCTCCACTTT. As protein: CASGRGGEGNSPLHF.

This chain connects TRBV28 to TRBJ1-4, with unresolved D. Germline V lookup: CDR1 MDHEN, CDR2 SYDVKM. This CDR3 is 12 amino acids long. Deletions cut 5 bases from V and 8 bases from J, with 9 bases between. This chain's CDR3 is CASSLQREKLFF. CDR3 DNA: TGTGCCAGCAGTCTCCAGAGGGAAAAACTGTTTTTT.

J is TRBJ1-5 and V is TRBV6-4; 8 bases are shared with TRBD1. V lost 3 bases, J lost 5 bases, and 0 bases stayed unmatched. This CDR3 comprises 13 residues. Germline CDR1 reads MRHNA; CDR2 reads SNTAGT. CDR3 DNA sequence: TGTGCCAGCAGTGAGGACAGGGATCAGCCCCAGCATTTT. This gives the protein CASSEDRDQPQHF.

The V call is TRBV28, the J call TRBJ2-7; TRBD2 matches at 12 bases. Germline lookup yields CDR1 MDHEN and CDR2 SYDVKM. J gave up 6 bases and V 8 bases, and 17 bases lay outside the gene matches. This CDR3 region has 17 residues. The CDR3 sequence: CASPPLTSGSSFSEQYF. CDR3 nucleotides: TGTGCCAGCCCGCCCTTGACTAGCGGGAGCAGCTTCTCCGAGCAGTACTTC.

The CDR3 nucleotides are TGTGCCAGCAGCTTAGTTGGTCGCGGGGGGCCCTCCTACGAGCAGTACTTC. Amino acid sequence: CASSLVGRGGPSYEQYF. The V and J genes are TRBV7-8 and TRBJ2-7, with 8 bases identical to TRBD2. The CDR3 totals 17 residues. The trim removed 1 base at V and 0 bases at J, leaving 8 bases unmatched. CDR1 is SGHVS, CDR2 FQNEAQ, per germline.

This rearrangement joins TRBV4-2 to TRBJ2-3, with D maybe TRBD2 (5 bases). The CDR3 has 13 residues. V was cut by 1 base and J by 8 bases, with 10 bases left in between. Germline CDR1 and CDR2: LGHNA and YNFKEQ. The CDR3 sequence is CASSQGGEGTQYF. In DNA, the CDR3 is TGTGCCAGCAGCCAAGGGGGAGAGGGTACGCAGTATTTT.

The chain carries TRBV2 and TRBJ2-5; TRBD1 matches at 8 bases. V gave up 6 bases and J gave up 5 bases; unmatched junction bases: 11. The V gene's germline CDR1 is SNHLY and CDR2 FYNNEI. The CDR3 has 15 residues. CDR3 sequence (DNA): TGTGCCAGCAGCCAAGGACAGGGAAAAGGGGAGACCCAGTACTTC. Its translation: CASSQGQGKGETQYF. Filled out from reference TRBV2 and TRBJ2-5, the complete variable domain reads EPEVTQTPSHQVTQMGQEVILRCVPISNHLYFYWYRQILGQKVEFLVSFYNNEISEKSEIFDDQFSVERPDGSNFTLKIRSTKLEDSAMYFCASSQGQGKGETQYFGPGTRLLVL.

In its sample, this clone was seen a few times. V gene TRBV30 combines with J gene TRBJ2-7, with D uncertain. The germline V and J ends were trimmed by 1 base and 5 bases, with 6 bases remaining between them. The CDR3 is made up of 11 amino acids. Germline V gene sequence: CDR1 GTSNPN, CDR2 SVGIG (reference sequence). DNA of the CDR3: TGTGCCTGGAGTGGGCTTCACGAGCAGTACTTC. Protein product: CAWSGLHEQYF.

V usage is TRBV19 and J usage is TRBJ2-1; D may be TRBD2 (6 bases). Germline loops: CDR1 LNHDA, CDR2 SQIVND (reference sequence). Trimming cost V 6 bases and J 0 bases, with 9 bases left between them. This CDR3 is built from 14 residues. CDR3 bases: TGTGCCAGTAGGGGACTTAACTCCTACAATGAGCAGTTCTTC. Translating gives CASRGLNSYNEQFF.

The rearrangement links TRBV6-5 to TRBJ1-3; 8 positions match TRBD1. The CDR3 covers 16 residues. Per germline, CDR1 MNHEY and CDR2 SVGAGI. V was pared by 0 bases and J by 4 bases, with 5 bases of the junction left unmatched. This chain's CDR3 is CASSYSNQGAGNTIYF. The CDR3 bases are TGTGCCAGCAGTTACTCGAATCAGGGGGCAGGAAACACCATATATTTT.

About this clone itself: This CDR3 is also generated by other DNA sequences in the sample. The rearrangement links TRBV5-1 to TRBJ2-2, with D perhaps TRBD1 (5 bases). V lost 3 bases and J 1 base, leaving 7 bases between the germline ends. Germline V gene data show CDR1 as SGHRS and CDR2 as YFSETQ. The CDR3 extends over 14 amino acids. Written as DNA, the CDR3 is TGCGCCAGCAGCTCCCAGGGGAACACCGGGGAGCTGTTTTTT. Translated: CASSSQGNTGELFF.

The rearrangement links TRBV11-1 to TRBJ2-7, with 7 bases identical to TRBD1. V shed 6 bases, J shed 3 bases, and the junction held 5 bases outside the gene matches. The CDR3 covers 13 residues. Germline assignment: CDR1 SGHAT and CDR2 FQDESV (reference sequence). In DNA, the CDR3 is TGTGCCAGCAGGGGGGACAGCCGCTACGAGCAGTACTTC. Residues: CASRGDSRYEQYF.

The rearrangement links TRBV7-2 to TRBJ2-5, with 7 bases aligning to TRBD2. J was trimmed by 2 bases and V by 0 bases; bases with no gene match: 0. The CDR3 extends over 14 amino acids. CDR1 is SGHTA and CDR2 is FQGNSA in the germline V gene. This chain's CDR3 is CASSLASGQETQYF. The CDR3 DNA sequence: TGTGCCAGCAGCTTAGCTAGCGGGCAAGAGACCCAGTACTTC.

CDR3 coding DNA: TGTGCCAGCAGCCCCGGCTGGGGGCTACAGGACATTCAGTACTTC. Translation gives CASSPGWGLQDIQYF. V gene TRBV9 combines with J gene TRBJ2-4, with D possibly being TRBD1 (6 bases). The CDR3 contains 15 residues. Deletions cut 4 bases from V and 8 bases from J, with 19 bases between. CDR1 and CDR2 (germline): SGDLS, YYNGEE.

V usage is TRBV13 and J usage is TRBJ1-4, with 8 bases lining up with TRBD1. Germline CDR1 is PRHDT and CDR2 is FYEKMQ (reference sequence). CDR3 length: 15 residues. Trimming removed 3 bases from V and 8 bases from J; junction bases left unmatched: 8. The CDR3 reads CASSFTGGEVEKLFF. DNA of the CDR3: TGTGCCAGCAGCTTTACAGGGGGGGAAGTCGAAAAACTGTTTTTT.

The gene calls are TRBV6-1 and TRBJ1-2, with 7 bases aligning to TRBD1. Germline V CDR1 and CDR2: MNHNS, SASEGT. The ends lost 1 base at V and 9 bases at J; junction bases unmatched: 5. This CDR3 is built from 13 residues. The CDR3 region has the DNA TGTGCCAGCAGTGAAGGCCGGGACAGTAGCTACACCTTC. It translates to CASSEGRDSSYTF.

The J gene is TRBJ2-7, the V gene TRBV13; D unclear. This CDR3 has 14 amino acids. Trimming shortened V by 2 bases and J by 1 base, and 9 bases separated the two germline ends. The germline gives CDR1 PRHDT, CDR2 FYEKMQ (reference sequence). The DNA of the CDR3 is TGTGCCAGCAGCTTACATACCGAGTCCTACGAGCAGTACTTC. It translates to CASSLHTESYEQYF. Full variable domain (missing parts from reference TRBV13 and TRBJ2-7): AAGVIQSPRHLIKEKRETATLKCYPIPRHDTVYWYQQGPGQDPQFLISFYEKMQSDKGSIPDRFSAQQFSDYHSELNMSSLELGDSALYFCASSLHTESYEQYFGPGTRLTVT.

Comment on this clone: The final CDR3 position lacks the conserved phenylalanine or tryptophan, pointing to a likely read error. This chain connects TRBV19 to TRBJ1-5; 12 bases are a match to TRBD1. There are 16 residues in the CDR3. V lost 8 bases to trimming and J lost 5 bases; unmatched junction nucleotides: 10. Germline assignment: CDR1 LNHDA and CDR2 SQIVND (reference sequence). The CDR3 is CASEGGDRGLDQPQHL. CDR3 sequence (DNA): TGTGCCAGTGAGGGTGGGGACAGGGGGCTAGATCAGCCCCAGCATCTT.

The rearrangement links TRBV7-2 to TRBJ2-3, with TRBD2 matching over 11 bases. The CDR3 is made up of 17 amino acids. Germline V gene data show CDR1 as SGHTA and CDR2 as FQGNSA. The V segment lost 5 bases and the J segment 4 bases; nucleotides outside the gene matches: 11. CDR3 coding DNA: TGTGCCAGCAGCCTGATGCGACTAGCGGGGAAGGCAGATACGCAGTATTTT. The encoded protein is CASSLMRLAGKADTQYF.

The chain employs TRBV5-3 and TRBJ1-5, with D hard to call. TRBV5-3 is classed as an ORF, of uncertain function. The CDR3 covers 17 residues. Trimming removed 1 base from V and 1 base from J, with 15 bases in between. The chain's CDR3 is CARSLYREWKSNQPQHF. CDR3 coding DNA: TGTGCCAGAAGCTTGTACCGGGAATGGAAGAGCAATCAGCCCCAGCATTTT.

Only a few counts were recorded for this clone. The conserved closing phenylalanine or tryptophan is absent in this CDR3, likely reflecting a read error. The limits of the CDR3 on the DNA are not certain, so only TCRdb's listed CDR3 is given. V gene TRBV7-3 combines with J gene TRBJ2-4; the table's D call TRBD1 went unverified against the DNA. CDR1 and CDR2 (germline): SGHTA, FQGTGA. 15 amino acids form the CDR3, both terminal residues included. Here the CDR3 reads CASSLTTRGQGKTRV.